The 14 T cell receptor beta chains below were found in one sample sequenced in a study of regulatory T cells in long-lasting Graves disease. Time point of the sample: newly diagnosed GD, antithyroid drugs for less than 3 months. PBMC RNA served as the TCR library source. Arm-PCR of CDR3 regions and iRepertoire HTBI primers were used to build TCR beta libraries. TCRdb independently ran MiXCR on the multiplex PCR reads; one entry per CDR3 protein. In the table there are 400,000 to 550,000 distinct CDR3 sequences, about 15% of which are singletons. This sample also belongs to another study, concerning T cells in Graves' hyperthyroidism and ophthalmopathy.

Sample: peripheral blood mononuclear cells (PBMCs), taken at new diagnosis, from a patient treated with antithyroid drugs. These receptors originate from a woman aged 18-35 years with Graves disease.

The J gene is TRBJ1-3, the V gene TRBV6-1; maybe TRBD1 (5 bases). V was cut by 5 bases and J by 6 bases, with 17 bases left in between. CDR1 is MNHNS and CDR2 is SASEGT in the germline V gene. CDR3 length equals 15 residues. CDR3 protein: CASSNPTGGKNTIYF. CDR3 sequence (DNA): TGTGCCAGCAGTAACCCAACCGGGGGGAAAAACACCATATATTTT.

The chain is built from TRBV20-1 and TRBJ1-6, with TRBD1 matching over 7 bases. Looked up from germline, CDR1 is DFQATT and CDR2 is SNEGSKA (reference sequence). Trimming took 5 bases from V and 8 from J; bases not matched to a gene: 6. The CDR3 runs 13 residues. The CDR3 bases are TGCAGTGCTGAAAGGGGGCAAGATTCACCCCTCCACTTT. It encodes CSAERGQDSPLHF.

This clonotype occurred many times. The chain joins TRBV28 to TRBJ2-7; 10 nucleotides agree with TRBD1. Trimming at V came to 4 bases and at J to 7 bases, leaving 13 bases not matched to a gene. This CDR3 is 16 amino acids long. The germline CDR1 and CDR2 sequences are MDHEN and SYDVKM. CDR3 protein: CASSYRPGQGGREQYF. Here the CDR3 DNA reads TGTGCCAGCAGTTACCGCCCCGGACAGGGGGGGAGGGAGCAGTACTTC.

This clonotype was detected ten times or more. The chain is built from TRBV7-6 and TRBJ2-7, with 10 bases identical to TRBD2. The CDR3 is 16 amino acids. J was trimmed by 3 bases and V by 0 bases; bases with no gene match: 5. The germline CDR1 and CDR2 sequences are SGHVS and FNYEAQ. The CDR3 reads CASSLAGTSAYYEQYF. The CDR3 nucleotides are TGTGCCAGCAGCTTAGCGGGGACTAGCGCCTACTACGAGCAGTACTTC.

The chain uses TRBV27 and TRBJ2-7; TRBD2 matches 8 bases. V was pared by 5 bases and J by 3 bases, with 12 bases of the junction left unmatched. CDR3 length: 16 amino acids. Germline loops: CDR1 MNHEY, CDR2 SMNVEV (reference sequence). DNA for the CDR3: TGTGCCAGCAGTCCCCCAATTGGAGCGGGAGTCTACGAGCAGTACTTC. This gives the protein CASSPPIGAGVYEQYF.

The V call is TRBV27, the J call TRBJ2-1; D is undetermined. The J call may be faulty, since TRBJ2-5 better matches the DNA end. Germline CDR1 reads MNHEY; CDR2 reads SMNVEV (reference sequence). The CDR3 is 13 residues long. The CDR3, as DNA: TGTGCCAGCAGTTGGGCAGCTAGTCGGGCCCAGTACTTC. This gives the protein CASSWAASRAQYF.

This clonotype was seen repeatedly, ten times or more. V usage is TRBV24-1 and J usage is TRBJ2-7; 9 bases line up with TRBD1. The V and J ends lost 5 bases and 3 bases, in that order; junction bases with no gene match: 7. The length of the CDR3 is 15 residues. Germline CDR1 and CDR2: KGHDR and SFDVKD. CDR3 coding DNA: TGTGCCACCAGTGGCAAACAGGGGGCAGACTACGAGCAGTACTTC. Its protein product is CATSGKQGADYEQYF.

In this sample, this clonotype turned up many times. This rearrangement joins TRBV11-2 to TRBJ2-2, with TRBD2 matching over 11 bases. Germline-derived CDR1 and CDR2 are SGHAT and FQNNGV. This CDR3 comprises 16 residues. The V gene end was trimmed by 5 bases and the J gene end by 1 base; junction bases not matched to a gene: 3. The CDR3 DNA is TGTGCCAGCAGCATGGGACTAGCGGTGAACACCGGGGAGCTGTTTTTT. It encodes CASSMGLAVNTGELFF.

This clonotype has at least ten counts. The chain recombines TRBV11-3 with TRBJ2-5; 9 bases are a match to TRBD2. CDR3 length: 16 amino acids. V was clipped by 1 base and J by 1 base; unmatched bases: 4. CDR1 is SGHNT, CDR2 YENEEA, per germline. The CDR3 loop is CASSLVLAGFQETQYF. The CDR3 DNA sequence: TGTGCCAGCAGCTTAGTCCTAGCGGGATTCCAAGAGACCCAGTACTTC.

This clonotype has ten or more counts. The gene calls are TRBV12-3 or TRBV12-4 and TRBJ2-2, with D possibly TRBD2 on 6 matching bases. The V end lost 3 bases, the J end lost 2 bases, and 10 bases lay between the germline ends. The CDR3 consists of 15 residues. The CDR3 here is CASSFWGVNTGELFF. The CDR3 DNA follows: TGTGCCAGCAGTTTTTGGGGGGTCAACACCGGGGAGCTGTTTTTT.

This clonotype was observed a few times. The CDR3 protein is CASTTGSGQPQHF. The CDR3 DNA reads TGTGCCAGCACCACGGGCTCGGGTCAGCCCCAGCATTTT. The chain is built from TRBV6-2 or TRBV6-3 and TRBJ1-5, with D uncertain. This CDR3 is built from 13 residues. Trimming cost V 7 bases and J 6 bases, with 13 bases left between them. Germline CDR1 reads MNHEY; CDR2 reads SVGEGT.

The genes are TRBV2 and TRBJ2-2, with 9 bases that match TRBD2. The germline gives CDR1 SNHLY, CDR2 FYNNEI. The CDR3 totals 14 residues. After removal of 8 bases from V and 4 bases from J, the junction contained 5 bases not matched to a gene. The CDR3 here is CASGREGGTGELFF. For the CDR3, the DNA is TGTGCCAGCGGGCGGGAGGGCGGCACCGGGGAGCTGTTTTTT.

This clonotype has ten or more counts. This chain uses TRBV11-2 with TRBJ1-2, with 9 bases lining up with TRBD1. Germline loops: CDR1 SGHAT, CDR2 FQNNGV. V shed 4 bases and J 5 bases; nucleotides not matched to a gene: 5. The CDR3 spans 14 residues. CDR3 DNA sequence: TGTGCCAGCAGCTCATTGGGGACAGGGTATGGCTACACCTTC. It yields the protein CASSSLGTGYGYTF.

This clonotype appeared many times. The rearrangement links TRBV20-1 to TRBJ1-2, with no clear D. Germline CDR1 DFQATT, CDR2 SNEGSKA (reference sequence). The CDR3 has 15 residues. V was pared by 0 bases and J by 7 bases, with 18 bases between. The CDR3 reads CSARDATPSHSGYTF. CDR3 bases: TGCAGTGCTAGAGATGCGACCCCCAGTCATTCTGGCTACACCTTC.